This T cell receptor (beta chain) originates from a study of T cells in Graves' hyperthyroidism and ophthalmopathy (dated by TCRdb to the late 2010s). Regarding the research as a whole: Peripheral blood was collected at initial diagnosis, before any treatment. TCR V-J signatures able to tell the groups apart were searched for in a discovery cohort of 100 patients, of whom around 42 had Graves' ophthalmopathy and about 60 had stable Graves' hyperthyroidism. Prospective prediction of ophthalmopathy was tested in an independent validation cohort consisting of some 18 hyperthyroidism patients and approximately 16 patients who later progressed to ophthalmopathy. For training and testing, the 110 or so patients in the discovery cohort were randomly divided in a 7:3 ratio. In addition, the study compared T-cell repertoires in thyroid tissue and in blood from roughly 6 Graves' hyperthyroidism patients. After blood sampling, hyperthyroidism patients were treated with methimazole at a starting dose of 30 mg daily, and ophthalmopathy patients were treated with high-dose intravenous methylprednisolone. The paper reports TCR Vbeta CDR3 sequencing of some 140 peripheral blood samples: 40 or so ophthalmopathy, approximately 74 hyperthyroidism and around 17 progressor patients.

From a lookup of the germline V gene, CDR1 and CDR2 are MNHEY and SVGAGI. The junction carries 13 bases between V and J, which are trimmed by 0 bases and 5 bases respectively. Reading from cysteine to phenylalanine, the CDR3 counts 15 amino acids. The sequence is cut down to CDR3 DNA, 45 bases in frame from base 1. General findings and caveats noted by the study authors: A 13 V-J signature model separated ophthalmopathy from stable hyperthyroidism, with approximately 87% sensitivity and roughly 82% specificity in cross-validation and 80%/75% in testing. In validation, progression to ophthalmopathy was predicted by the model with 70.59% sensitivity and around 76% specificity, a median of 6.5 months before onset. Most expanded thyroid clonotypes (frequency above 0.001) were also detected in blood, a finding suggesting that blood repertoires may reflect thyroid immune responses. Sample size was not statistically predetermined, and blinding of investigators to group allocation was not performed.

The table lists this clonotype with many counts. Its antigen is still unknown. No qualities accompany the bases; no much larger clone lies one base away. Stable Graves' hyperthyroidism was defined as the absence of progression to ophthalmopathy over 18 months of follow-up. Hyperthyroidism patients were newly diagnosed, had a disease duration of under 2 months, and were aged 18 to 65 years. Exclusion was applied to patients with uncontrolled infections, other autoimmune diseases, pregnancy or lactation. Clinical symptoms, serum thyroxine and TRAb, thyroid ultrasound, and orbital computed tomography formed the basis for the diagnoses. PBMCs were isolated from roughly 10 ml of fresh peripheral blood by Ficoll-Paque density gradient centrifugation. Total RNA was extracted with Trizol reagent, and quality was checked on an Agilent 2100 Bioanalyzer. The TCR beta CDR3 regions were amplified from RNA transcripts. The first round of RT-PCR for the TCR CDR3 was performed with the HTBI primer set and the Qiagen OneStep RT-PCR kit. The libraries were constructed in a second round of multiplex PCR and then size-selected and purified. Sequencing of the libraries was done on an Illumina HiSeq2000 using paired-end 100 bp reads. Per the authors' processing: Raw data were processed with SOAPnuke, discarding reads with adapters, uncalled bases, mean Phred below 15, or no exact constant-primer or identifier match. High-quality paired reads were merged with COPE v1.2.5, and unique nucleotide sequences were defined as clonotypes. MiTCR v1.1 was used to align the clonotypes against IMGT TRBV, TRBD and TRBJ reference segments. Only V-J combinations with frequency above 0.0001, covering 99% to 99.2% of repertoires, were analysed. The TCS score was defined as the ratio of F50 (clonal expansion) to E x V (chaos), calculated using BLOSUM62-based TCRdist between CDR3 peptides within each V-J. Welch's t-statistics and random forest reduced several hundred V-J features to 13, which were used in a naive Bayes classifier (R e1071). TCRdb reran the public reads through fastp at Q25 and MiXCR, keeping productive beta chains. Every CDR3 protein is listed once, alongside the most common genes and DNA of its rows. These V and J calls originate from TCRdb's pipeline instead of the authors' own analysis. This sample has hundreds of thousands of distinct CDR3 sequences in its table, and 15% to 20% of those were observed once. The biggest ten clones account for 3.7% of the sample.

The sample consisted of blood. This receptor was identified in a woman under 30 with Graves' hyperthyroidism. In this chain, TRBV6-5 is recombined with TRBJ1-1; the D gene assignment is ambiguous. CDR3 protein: CASSYSRGRRTEAFF. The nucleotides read TGTGCCAGCAGTTACTCGAGAGGGCGGAGGACTGAAGCTTTCTTT.